This T cell receptor beta chain was sequenced during a study of regulatory T cells in long-lasting Graves disease. Arm-PCR of CDR3 regions and iRepertoire HTBI primers were used to build TCR beta libraries. Each CDR3 protein is one row after TCRdb ran MiXCR on the multiplex PCR reads. Among a few hundred thousand distinct CDR3 sequences listed, 20% to 25% were seen once. The sample holds many counts of this clonotype. Germline V gives CDR1 DFQATT, CDR2 SNEGSKA (reference sequence). The CDR3 totals 14 residues. The V and J ends lost 3 bases and 6 bases, in that order; junction bases with no gene match: 7. Stated time point: newly diagnosed GD, antithyroid drugs for less than 3 months. The TCR library was made from RNA extracted from PBMCs. The patients were enrolled through endocrinology in Xi'an, China. EDTA tubes collected around 10 milliliters of peripheral blood.

V is TRBV20-1 and J is TRBJ2-1; the match to TRBD2 covers 8 bases. This sequence originates from a female donor with Graves disease. The sample here was peripheral blood mononuclear cells (PBMCs), taken at new diagnosis, from a patient treated with antithyroid drugs. CDR3 residues: CSASEASGFNEQFF. The CDR3 bases are TGCAGTGCTAGTGAGGCTAGCGGGTTCAATGAGCAGTTCTTC.